This T cell receptor (beta chain) was found in a study of T cell responses to AZD1222 COVID-19 vaccine. Sequencing used immunoSEQ multiplex PCR; TCRdb keeps in-frame clones, though not all of them. The sample includes 35,000 to 50,000 clones, approximately 89% of them seen just once. The germline V gene has CDR1 SGHRS and CDR2 YFSETQ. The CDR3 covers 12 residues. V dropped 4 bases and J dropped 2 bases, with 6 bases sitting between them. The chain uses TRBV5-1 and TRBJ2-5, with no clear D. The sample here was peripheral blood, taken 28 days after the second AZD1222 dose. The TCR was taken from an adult who received the AZD1222 COVID-19 vaccine. The CDR3 sequence is CASSPEQETQYF. As DNA, the CDR3 is TGCGCCAGCAGCCCTGAACAAGAGACCCAGTACTTC.